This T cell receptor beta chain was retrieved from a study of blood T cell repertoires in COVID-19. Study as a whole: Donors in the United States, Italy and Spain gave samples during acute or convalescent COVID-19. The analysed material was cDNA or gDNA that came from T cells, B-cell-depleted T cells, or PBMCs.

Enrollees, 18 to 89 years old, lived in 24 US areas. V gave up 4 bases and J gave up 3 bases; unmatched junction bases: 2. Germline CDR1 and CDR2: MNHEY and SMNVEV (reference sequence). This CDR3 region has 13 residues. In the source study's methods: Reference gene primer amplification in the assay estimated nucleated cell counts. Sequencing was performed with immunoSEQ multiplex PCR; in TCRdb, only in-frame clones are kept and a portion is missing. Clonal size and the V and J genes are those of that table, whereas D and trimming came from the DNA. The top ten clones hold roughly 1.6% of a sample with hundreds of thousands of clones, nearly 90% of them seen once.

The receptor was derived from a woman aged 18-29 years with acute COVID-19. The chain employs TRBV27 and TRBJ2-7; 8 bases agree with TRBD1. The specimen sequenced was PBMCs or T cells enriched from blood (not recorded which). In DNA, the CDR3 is TGTGCCAGCAGTTCAGGGGGCCTCTACGAGCAGTACTTC. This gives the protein CASSSGGLYEQYF.